The 14 T cell receptor beta chains reported below all come from one sample, sequenced in a study of T cell changes during pregnancy in multiple sclerosis (dated by TCRdb to the late 2010s). The library was generated by the immunoSEQ multiplex PCR assay. What TCRdb holds here is the immuneACCESS table cut down to in-frame rearrangements. Part of the clones is not present; checked against another copy, under half of the missing clones reflect an unresolved V gene, and the others are unexplained. The sample includes some 57,000 clones, with 75% to 95% observed a single time. The ten largest clones represent about 0.49% of the sample. This specimen consisted of CD4+ T cells from peripheral blood mononuclear cells, obtained after pregnancy. The receptors derive from a female donor in good health, enrolled as a control in a pregnancy study.

This clone was counted once. V gene TRBV7-2 combines with J gene TRBJ1-2; 7 bases are shared with TRBD1. Germline V gene lookup returns CDR1 SGHTA and CDR2 FQGNSA. V trimming: 0 bases; J trimming: 4 bases; junction bases outside the gene matches: 5. The CDR3 spans 15 residues. DNA for the CDR3: TGTGCCAGCAGCTTAGCCGGGGACAGATCCTATGGCTACACCTTC. Its translation: CASSLAGDRSYGYTF.

This sequence joins TRBV19 and TRBJ2-5, with 7 bases fitting TRBD2. With 3 bases clipped from V and 4 bases from J, the junction kept 5 bases outside the gene matches. The CDR3 is made up of 14 amino acids. Germline V CDR1 and CDR2: LNHDA, SQIVND (reference sequence). CDR3 region: CASSIGTTPETQYF. For the CDR3, the DNA is TGTGCCAGTAGTATCGGGACTACCCCAGAGACCCAGTACTTC.

The count of this clone is one. The chain employs TRBV7-2 and TRBJ1-2, with 9 bases matching TRBD1. The CDR3 spans 15 residues. The V gene end was trimmed by 4 bases and the J gene end by 4 bases; junction bases not matched to a gene: 7. Germline loops: CDR1 SGHTA, CDR2 FQGNSA. The CDR3: CASSSQRDRVYGYTF. The CDR3 DNA reads TGTGCCAGCAGCTCACAGAGGGACAGGGTCTATGGCTACACCTTC.

The chain recombines TRBV4-2 with TRBJ1-2; 8 bases match TRBD1. V lost 2 bases to trimming and J lost 6 bases; unmatched junction nucleotides: 8. Looked up from germline, CDR1 is LGHNA and CDR2 is YNFKEQ. There are 15 residues in the CDR3. CDR3 amino acids: CASSQNNDRGDGYTF. CDR3 nucleotides: TGTGCCAGCAGCCAAAATAACGACAGGGGTGATGGCTACACCTTC.

J is TRBJ2-7 and V is TRBV29-1, with 10 bases matching TRBD1. With V trimmed by 7 bases and J by 4 bases, 1 base remained unmatched. In germline, CDR1 is SQVTM, CDR2 ANQGSEA. The CDR3 loop spans 11 amino acids. The CDR3 loop is CSADRGYEQYF. As DNA, the CDR3 is TGCAGCGCGGACAGGGGGTACGAGCAGTACTTC.

The chain has TRBV6-5 and TRBJ1-2, with 7 bases matching TRBD1. With V trimmed by 6 bases and J by 5 bases, 9 bases remained unmatched. Germline assignment: CDR1 MNHEY and CDR2 SVGAGI. The CDR3 totals 14 residues. This CDR3 reads CASRPDRDLYGYTF. CDR3 sequence (DNA): TGTGCCAGCAGGCCCGACAGGGACCTATATGGCTACACCTTC.

The CDR3 sequence: CASSSTGATEAFF. The CDR3 coding sequence is TGTGCCAGCAGCTCTACAGGGGCTACTGAAGCTTTCTTT. The V call is TRBV5-4, the J call TRBJ1-1; 7 bases align to TRBD1. J was trimmed by 5 bases and V by 3 bases; bases with no gene match: 4. Per germline, CDR1 SGHNT and CDR2 YYREEE (reference sequence). The CDR3 runs 13 residues.

V is TRBV9 and J is TRBJ2-7, with TRBD1 identical over 9 bases. The junction had 6 bases not matched to a gene; V was cut back by 4 bases and J by 4 bases. Germline CDR1 SGDLS, CDR2 YYNGEE. The CDR3 consists of 14 residues. DNA of the CDR3: TGTGCCAGCAGCCCTAGGGACAGGGATTACGAGCAGTACTTC. This translates into CASSPRDRDYEQYF.

This sequence joins TRBV12-5 and TRBJ2-3; TRBD2 aligns across 8 bases. Germline assignment: CDR1 LGHNT and CDR2 FRNRAP. Losses at the gene ends were 1 base for V and 6 bases for J; bases not matched to a gene: 12. The CDR3 runs 17 residues. The CDR3 is CASGLGVRAGARDTQYF. The CDR3 nucleotides read TGTGCTAGTGGTTTGGGAGTCCGAGCGGGGGCCAGGGATACGCAGTATTTT.

CDR3 nucleotides: TGTGCCAGCAGTTACCAAAAGGAGGGGATTGAAGCTTTCTTT. It translates to CASSYQKEGIEAFF. The chain joins TRBV6-6 to TRBJ1-1; D is perhaps TRBD1 (5 bases). The germline V gene encodes CDR1 MNHNY and CDR2 SVGAGI (reference sequence). The V gene lost 2 bases and the J gene lost 7 bases, with 14 bases spanning the gap. The CDR3 extends over 14 amino acids.

This clone has just one count. The V and J genes are TRBV30 and TRBJ1-6; TRBD1 might be the D (5 bases). This CDR3 contains 17 residues. Germline V gives CDR1 GTSNPN, CDR2 SVGIG (reference sequence). Trimming shortened V by 0 bases and J by 5 bases, and 17 bases separated the two germline ends. The CDR3 is CAWSVKPGPLDNSPLHF. For the CDR3, the DNA is TGTGCCTGGAGTGTGAAGCCAGGGCCCCTGGATAATTCACCCCTCCACTTT.

The chain has TRBV4-3 and TRBJ2-7; 10 nucleotides agree with TRBD1. Germline loops: CDR1 LGHNA, CDR2 YSLEER. This CDR3 is 18 amino acids long. Germline trimming cut 1 base from V and 4 bases from J; bases unmatched to any gene: 13. Here the CDR3 reads CASSQAGDRGGWGYEQYF. The CDR3 bases are TGCGCCAGCAGCCAAGCAGGGGACAGGGGAGGGTGGGGTTACGAGCAGTACTTC.

The chain couples TRBV4-1 to TRBJ2-7; D is ambiguous. Germline V gene lookup returns CDR1 MGHRA and CDR2 YSYEKL. The CDR3 is made up of 16 amino acids. V dropped 2 bases and J dropped 2 bases, with 16 bases sitting between them. CDR3 region: CASSQSTGGVAYEQYF. CDR3 nucleotide sequence: TGCGCCAGCAGCCAAAGTACGGGTGGCGTCGCCTACGAGCAGTACTTC.

This sequence joins TRBV7-9 and TRBJ2-1; the D gene is possibly TRBD2 (6 bases). V lost 0 bases to trimming and J lost 0 bases, with 9 bases between them. Germline CDR1 is SEHNR and CDR2 is FQNEAQ (reference sequence). The CDR3 is made up of 16 amino acids. The CDR3 DNA follows: TGTGCCAGCAGCTTAGCGGAGGGGAGCTCCTACAATGAGCAGTTCTTC. Protein product: CASSLAEGSSYNEQFF.